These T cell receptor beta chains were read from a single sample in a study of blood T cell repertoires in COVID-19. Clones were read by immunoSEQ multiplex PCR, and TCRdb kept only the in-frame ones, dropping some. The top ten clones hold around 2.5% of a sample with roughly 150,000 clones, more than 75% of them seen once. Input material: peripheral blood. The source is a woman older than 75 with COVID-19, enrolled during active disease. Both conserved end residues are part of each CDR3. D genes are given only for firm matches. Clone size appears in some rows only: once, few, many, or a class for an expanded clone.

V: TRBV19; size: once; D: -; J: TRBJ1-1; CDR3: CASSIRGNTEAFF; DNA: TGTGCCAGTAGTATAAGGGGGAACACTGAAGCTTTCTTT
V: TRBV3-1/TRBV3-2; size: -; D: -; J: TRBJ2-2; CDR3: CASSQDQLNTGELFF; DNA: TGTGCCAGCAGCCAAGATCAGTTGAACACCGGGGAGCTGTTTTTT
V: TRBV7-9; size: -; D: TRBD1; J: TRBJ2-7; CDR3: CASGDRDSTYEQYF; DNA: TGTGCCAGCGGGGACCGGGACAGCACCTACGAGCAGTACTTC
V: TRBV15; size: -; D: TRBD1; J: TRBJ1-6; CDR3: CATSRVQGNSPLHF; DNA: TGTGCCACCAGCAGAGTACAGGGGAATTCACCCCTCCACTTT
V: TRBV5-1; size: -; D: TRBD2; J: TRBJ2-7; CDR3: CASSPGGRTYEQYF; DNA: TGCGCCAGCAGCCCCGGCGGGAGGACCTACGAGCAGTACTTC
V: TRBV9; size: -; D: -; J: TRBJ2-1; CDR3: CASSVDGIPNREQFF; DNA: TGTGCCAGCAGCGTAGACGGGATTCCTAATCGAGAGCAGTTCTTC
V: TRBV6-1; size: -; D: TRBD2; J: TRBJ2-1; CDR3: CASSESGRAFNEQFF; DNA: TGTGCCAGCAGTGAAAGCGGGAGGGCCTTTAATGAGCAGTTCTTC
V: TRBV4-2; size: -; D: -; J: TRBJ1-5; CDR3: CASSQVGGDQPQHF; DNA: TGTGCCAGCAGCCAAGTAGGAGGCGATCAGCCCCAGCATTTT
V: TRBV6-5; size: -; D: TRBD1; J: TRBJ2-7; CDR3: CASRGFGTGAYEQYF; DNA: TGTGCCAGCAGAGGATTCGGGACAGGGGCCTACGAGCAGTACTTC
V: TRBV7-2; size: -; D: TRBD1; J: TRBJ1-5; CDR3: CASSLWVSDRVSQPQHF; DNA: TGTGCCAGCAGCTTATGGGTCTCGGACAGGGTGAGTCAGCCCCAGCATTTT
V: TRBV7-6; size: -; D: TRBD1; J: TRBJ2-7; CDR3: CASSQVGQGAHEQYF; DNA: TGTGCCAGCAGCCAAGTAGGACAGGGGGCCCACGAGCAGTACTTC
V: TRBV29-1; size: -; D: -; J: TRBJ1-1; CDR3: CSEEGPGGTEAFF; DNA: TGCAGCGAAGAGGGTCCCGGAGGCACTGAAGCTTTCTTT
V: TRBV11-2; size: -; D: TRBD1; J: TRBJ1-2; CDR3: CASSIGQGPGYTF; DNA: TGTGCCAGCAGCATCGGACAGGGGCCTGGCTACACCTTC
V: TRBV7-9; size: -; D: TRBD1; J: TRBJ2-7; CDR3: CASEGAGYEQYF; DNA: TGTGCCAGCGAGGGGGCCGGCTACGAGCAGTACTTC
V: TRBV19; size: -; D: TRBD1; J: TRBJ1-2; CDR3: CASSDTGGLGYTF; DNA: TGTGCCAGTAGCGATACAGGGGGCTTAGGCTACACCTTC
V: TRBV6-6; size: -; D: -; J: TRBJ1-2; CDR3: CASSYSEFNYGYTF; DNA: TGTGCCAGCAGTTATTCCGAGTTTAACTATGGCTACACCTTC
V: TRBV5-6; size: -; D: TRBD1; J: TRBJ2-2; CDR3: CASSLDRVNTGELFF; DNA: TGTGCCAGCAGCCTGGACAGGGTGAACACCGGGGAGCTGTTTTTT
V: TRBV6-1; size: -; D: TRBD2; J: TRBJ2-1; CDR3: CASSGTSGPTSYNEQFF; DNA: TGTGCCAGCAGTGGGACTAGCGGGCCTACCTCCTACAATGAGCAGTTCTTC
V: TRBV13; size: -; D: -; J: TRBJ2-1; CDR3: CASSSRQVELSNEQFF; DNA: TGTGCCAGCAGCTCTCGACAAGTTGAACTGTCCAATGAGCAGTTCTTC
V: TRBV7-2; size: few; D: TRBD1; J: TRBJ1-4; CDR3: CASSLDRGYEKLFF; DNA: TGTGCCAGCAGCTTAGACAGGGGCTATGAAAAACTGTTTTTT
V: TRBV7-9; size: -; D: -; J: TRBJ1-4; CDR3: CASSRHRDTEKLFF; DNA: TGTGCCAGCAGCCGACACCGGGACACTGAAAAACTGTTTTTT
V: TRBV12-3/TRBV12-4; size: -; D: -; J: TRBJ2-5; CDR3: CASSFQKETQYF; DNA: TGTGCCAGCAGTTTTCAGAAAGAGACCCAGTACTTC
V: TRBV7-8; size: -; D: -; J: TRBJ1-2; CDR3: CASSLGRGMTNYGYTF; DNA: TGTGCCAGCAGCTTAGGTCGAGGGATGACTAACTATGGCTACACCTTC
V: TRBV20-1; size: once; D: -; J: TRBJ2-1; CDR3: CSASPQAGRASGEQFF; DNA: TGCAGTGCTAGTCCCCAGGCGGGCCGGGCATCGGGTGAGCAGTTCTTC
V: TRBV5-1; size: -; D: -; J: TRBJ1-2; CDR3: CASLGDKPYGYTF; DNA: TGCGCCAGCCTAGGGGACAAACCTTATGGCTACACCTTC
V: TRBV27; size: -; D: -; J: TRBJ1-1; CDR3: CASRGGTGMNTEAFF; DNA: TGTGCCAGCAGGGGGGGAACAGGCATGAACACTGAAGCTTTCTTT
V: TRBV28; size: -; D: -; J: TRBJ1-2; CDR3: CASSFLLEYGYTF; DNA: TGTGCCAGCAGTTTTCTACTCGAATATGGCTACACCTTC
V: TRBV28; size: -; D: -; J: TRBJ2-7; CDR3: CASRDKYYEQYF; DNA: TGTGCCAGCAGGGACAAATACTACGAGCAGTACTTC
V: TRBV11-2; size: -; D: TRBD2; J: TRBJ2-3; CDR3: CASSPLAGVTDTQYF; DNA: TGTGCCAGCAGCCCTCTAGCGGGAGTTACAGATACGCAGTATTTT
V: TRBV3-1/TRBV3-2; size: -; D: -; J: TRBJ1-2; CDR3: CASSQDIQGSSGYTF; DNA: TGTGCCAGCAGCCAAGATATCCAGGGATCGTCGGGCTACACCTTC
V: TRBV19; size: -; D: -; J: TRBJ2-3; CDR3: CASSMNMRGSTDTQYF; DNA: TGTGCCAGTAGTATGAATATGAGAGGGAGCACAGATACGCAGTATTTT
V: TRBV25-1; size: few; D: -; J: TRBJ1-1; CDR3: CASKLGNTEAFF; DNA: TGTGCCAGCAAACTTGGGAACACTGAAGCTTTCTTT
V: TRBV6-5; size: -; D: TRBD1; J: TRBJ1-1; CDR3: CASSYSFQGARTEAFF; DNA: TGTGCCAGCAGTTATAGTTTCCAGGGGGCGCGGACTGAAGCTTTCTTT
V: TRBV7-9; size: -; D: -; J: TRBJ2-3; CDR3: CASSFSSGSTDTQYF; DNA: TGTGCCAGCAGCTTCTCGAGCGGGAGCACAGATACGCAGTATTTT
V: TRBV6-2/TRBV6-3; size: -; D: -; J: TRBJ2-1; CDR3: CASSDSDYNEQFF; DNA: TGTGCCAGCAGTGACTCGGACTATAATGAGCAGTTCTTC
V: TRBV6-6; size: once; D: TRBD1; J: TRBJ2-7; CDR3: CASSYSDREWHEQYF; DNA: TGTGCCAGCAGTTACTCCGACAGGGAGTGGCACGAGCAGTACTTC
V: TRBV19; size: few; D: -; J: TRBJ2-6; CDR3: CASSIKEGFGANVLTF; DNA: TGTGCCAGTAGTATAAAGGAGGGTTTTGGGGCCAACGTCCTGACTTTC
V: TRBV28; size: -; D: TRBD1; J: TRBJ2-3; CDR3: CASSSAGGADTQYF; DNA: TGTGCCAGCAGTTCGGCAGGGGGAGCAGATACGCAGTATTTT
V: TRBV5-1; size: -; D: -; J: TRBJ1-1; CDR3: CASSLGNQGTEAFF; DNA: TGCGCCAGCAGCTTGGGTAACCAGGGCACTGAAGCTTTCTTT
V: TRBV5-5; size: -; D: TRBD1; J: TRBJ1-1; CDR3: CASISGQGAPGVTEAFF; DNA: TGTGCCAGCATCTCTGGACAGGGGGCGCCGGGGGTCACTGAAGCTTTCTTT
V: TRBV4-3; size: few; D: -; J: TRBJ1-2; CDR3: CASSQDHGVYGYTF; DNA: TGCGCCAGCAGCCAAGATCACGGAGTCTATGGCTACACCTTC
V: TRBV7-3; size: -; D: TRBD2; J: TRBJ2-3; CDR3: CASSLYPSAGDTDTQYF; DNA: TGTGCCAGCAGCTTATATCCGTCGGCGGGAGACACAGATACGCAGTATTTT
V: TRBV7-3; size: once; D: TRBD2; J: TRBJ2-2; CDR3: CASSTGLADTGELFF; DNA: TGTGCCAGCAGCACTGGACTAGCGGACACCGGGGAGCTGTTTTTT
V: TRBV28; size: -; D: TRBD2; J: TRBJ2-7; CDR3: CASSNDGGTYEQYF; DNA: TGTGCCAGCAGCAACGACGGGGGGACCTACGAGCAGTACTTC
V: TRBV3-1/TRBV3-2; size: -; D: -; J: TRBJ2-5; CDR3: CASSPFHRAQETQYF; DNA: TGTGCCAGCAGCCCCTTCCACAGGGCTCAAGAGACCCAGTACTTC
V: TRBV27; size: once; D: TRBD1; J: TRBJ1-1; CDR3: CASSFPGGEAFF; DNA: TGTGCCAGCAGTTTCCCAGGGGGGGAAGCTTTCTTT
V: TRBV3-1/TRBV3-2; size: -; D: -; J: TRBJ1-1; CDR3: CASSQFMNTEAFF; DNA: TGTGCCAGCAGCCAGTTCATGAACACTGAAGCTTTCTTT
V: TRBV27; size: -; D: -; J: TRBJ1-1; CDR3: CASSSGVTEAFF; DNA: TGTGCCAGCAGCTCAGGGGTCACTGAAGCTTTCTTT
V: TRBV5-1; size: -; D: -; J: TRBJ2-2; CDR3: CASSLGHENTGELFF; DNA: TGCGCCAGCAGCTTGGGACATGAGAACACCGGGGAGCTGTTTTTT
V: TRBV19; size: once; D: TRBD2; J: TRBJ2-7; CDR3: CASSEITSGSYEQYF; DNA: TGTGCCAGTAGTGAAATAACTAGCGGGAGTTACGAGCAGTACTTC
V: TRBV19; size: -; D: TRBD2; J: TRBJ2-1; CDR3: CASSIPGTNYNEQFF; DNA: TGTGCCAGTAGTATCCCCGGGACTAACTACAATGAGCAGTTCTTC
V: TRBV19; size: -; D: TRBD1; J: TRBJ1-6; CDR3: CASTSEDRANSPLHF; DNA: TGTGCCAGTACCTCCGAGGACAGGGCTAATTCACCCCTCCACTTT
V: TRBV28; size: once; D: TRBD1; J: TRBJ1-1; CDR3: CASSLVTGDTEAFF; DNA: TGTGCCAGCAGTTTAGTGACAGGGGACACTGAAGCTTTCTTT
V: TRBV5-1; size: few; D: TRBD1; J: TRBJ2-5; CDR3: CASSFTGEETQYF; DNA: TGCGCCAGCAGCTTCACAGGGGAAGAGACCCAGTACTTC
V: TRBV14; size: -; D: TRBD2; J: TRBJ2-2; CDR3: CASSYLAGAGELFF; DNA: TGTGCCAGCAGCTACCTAGCGGGAGCCGGGGAGCTGTTTTTT
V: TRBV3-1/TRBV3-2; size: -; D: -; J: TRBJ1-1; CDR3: CASSQDPGTSNTEAFF; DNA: TGTGCCAGCAGCCAAGATCCAGGGACATCGAACACTGAAGCTTTCTTT
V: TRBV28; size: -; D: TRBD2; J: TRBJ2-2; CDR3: CASSLGGRVYGELFF; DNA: TGTGCCAGCAGTTTAGGCGGGAGAGTTTACGGGGAGCTGTTTTTT
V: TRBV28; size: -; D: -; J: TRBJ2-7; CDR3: CASIGPGASYEQYF; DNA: TGTGCCAGCATCGGGCCGGGAGCTTCCTACGAGCAGTACTTC
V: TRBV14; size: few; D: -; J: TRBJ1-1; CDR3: CASSPLARARDTEAFF; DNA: TGTGCCAGCAGCCCCCTTGCCAGGGCCCGGGACACTGAAGCTTTCTTT